Below, 24 T cell receptor beta chains from the same sample are listed, as sequenced in a study of T cells in Graves' hyperthyroidism and ophthalmopathy. RNA transcripts were the template for amplifying TCR beta CDR3 regions. An initial round of RT-PCR targeting the TCR CDR3 relied on the HTBI primer set. TCRdb re-derived calls from the multiplex PCR reads in MiXCR, one entry per CDR3 protein. The repertoire holds under 750,000 distinct CDR3 sequences, 18% seen once, with 15% to 20% in the top ten. Sequencing was done on a sample of blood. The receptor set was obtained from a woman aged 45-59 years with Graves' hyperthyroidism that later progressed to Graves' ophthalmopathy.

This clonotype showed up many times. V is TRBV3-1 and J is TRBJ2-7, with 9 bases matching TRBD1. V was pared by 3 bases and J by 1 base, with 7 bases of the junction left unmatched. The germline gives CDR1 LGHDT, CDR2 YNNKEL (reference sequence). This CDR3 region has 16 residues. The CDR3 loop is CASSQNTGGLSYEQYF. In DNA, the CDR3 is TGTGCCAGCAGCCAGAATACAGGGGGCTTATCCTACGAGCAGTACTTC.

This clonotype was counted many times. The chain employs TRBV3-1 and TRBJ2-1; TRBD1 might be the D (5 bases). Germline assignment: CDR1 LGHDT and CDR2 YNNKEL (reference sequence). V lost 1 base to trimming and J lost 7 bases, with 20 bases between them. This CDR3 has 17 residues. Written as DNA, the CDR3 is TGTGCCAGCAGCCAAGTTAGGATGCAGGGATGGAGAAATGAGCAGTTCTTC. It translates to CASSQVRMQGWRNEQFF.

The J gene is TRBJ1-1, the V gene TRBV11-3; 8 positions agree with TRBD1. The germline gives CDR1 SGHNT, CDR2 YENEEA. The CDR3 has 17 amino acids. The junction had 15 bases not matched to a gene; V was cut back by 5 bases and J by 4 bases. The CDR3 loop is CASSPGGQGALGTEAFF. CDR3 coding DNA: TGTGCCAGCAGCCCCGGGGGGCAGGGGGCCCTTGGCACTGAAGCTTTCTTT. The full variable domain, completed using reference TRBV11-3 and TRBJ1-1, is EAGVVQSPRYKIIEKKQPVAFWCNPISGHNTLYWYLQNLGQGPELLIRYENEEAVDDSQLPKDRFSAERLKGVDSTLKIQPAELGDSAVYLCASSPGGQGALGTEAFFGQGTRLTVV.

About this clonotype: This may be a read error: a much more frequent sequence differs by one nucleotide. The chain couples TRBV18 to TRBJ1-3; D ambiguous. Trimming took 1 base from V and 0 from J, leaving 13 bases between them. Germline loops: CDR1 KGHSH, CDR2 LQKENI. This CDR3 spans 17 amino acids. As DNA, the CDR3 is TGTGCCAGCTCACCACAGGCTATGGTCTACTCTGGAAACACCATATATTTT. Translating gives CASSPQAMVYSGNTIYF.

In this sample, this clonotype turned up many times. The rearrangement uses TRBV20-1 and TRBJ2-3; unclear D gene. The V gene lost 6 bases and the J gene lost 0 bases, with 13 bases spanning the gap. The CDR3 covers 14 residues. Germline values: CDR1 DFQATT, CDR2 SNEGSKA (reference sequence). CDR3 in DNA: TGCAGTGCCAAGCGAGCCCCTAGCACAGATACGCAGTATTTT. It encodes CSAKRAPSTDTQYF.

This chain joins TRBV19 and TRBJ1-1; D not resolved. Germline-derived CDR1 and CDR2 are LNHDA and SQIVND (reference sequence). V shed 3 bases and J shed 5 bases, with 13 bases lying between them. The CDR3 contains 14 residues. In DNA form, the CDR3 reads TGTGCCAGTAGTATCCAAGGGAAATGGACTGAAGCTTTCTTT. Encoded protein: CASSIQGKWTEAFF.

This clonotype was seen a single time. The rearrangement joins TRBV28 to TRBJ2-1; D is perhaps TRBD2 (6 bases). Germline V gene data show CDR1 as MDHEN and CDR2 as SYDVKM. The CDR3 has 15 amino acids. Trimming took off 4 bases at V and 7 bases at J, with 17 bases between the two ends. DNA of the CDR3: TGTGCCAGCAGTTACCCGGGACTGGGATTGAATGAGCAGTTCTTC. Translated: CASSYPGLGLNEQFF.

The chain combines TRBV29-1 with TRBJ1-2; no reliable D call. V lost 0 bases, J lost 7 bases, and 18 bases lay in between. The germline CDR1 and CDR2 sequences are SQVTM and ANQGSEA. The CDR3 is made up of 15 amino acids. The DNA for the CDR3 is TGCAGCGTTGAAGAACTGTGGGAGGGTCGCGGTGGCTACACCTTC. Translated, it gives CSVEELWEGRGGYTF.

This clonotype was observed at least ten times. The CDR3 loop is CASSLALAASYEQYF. For the CDR3, the DNA is TGTGCCAGCAGCTTAGCTCTAGCGGCTTCCTACGAGCAGTACTTC. The V call is TRBV7-8, the J call TRBJ2-7, with 7 positions matching TRBD2. The CDR3 is 15 residues long. V was pared by 0 bases and J by 1 base, with 3 bases of the junction left unmatched. The germline CDR1 and CDR2 sequences are SGHVS and FQNEAQ.

This clonotype has a handful of counts. The genes are TRBV20-1 and TRBJ2-2, with 10 bases that match TRBD1. In germline, CDR1 is DFQATT, CDR2 SNEGSKA (reference sequence). The V gene end was trimmed by 0 bases and the J gene end by 7 bases; junction bases not matched to a gene: 8. The CDR3 spans 16 residues. The CDR3 reads CSARDPDRGMIGELFF. The DNA of the CDR3 is TGCAGTGCTAGAGATCCGGACAGGGGGATGATCGGGGAGCTGTTTTTT.

This clonotype has just a few counts. The chain recombines TRBV29-1 with TRBJ1-1; no reliable D call. This CDR3 has 15 residues. Germline CDR1 SQVTM, CDR2 ANQGSEA. V was pared by 1 base and J by 2 bases, with 14 bases between. CDR3: CSVEVVETQNTEAFF. In nucleotides, the CDR3 is TGCAGCGTTGAAGTGGTTGAGACTCAAAACACTGAAGCTTTCTTT.

V gene TRBV12-3 or TRBV12-4 combines with J gene TRBJ2-4, with TRBD2 as a possible D gene (5 bases). Trimming shortened V by 4 bases and J by 0 bases, and 13 bases separated the two germline ends. CDR3 size: 16 residues. The CDR3 protein is CASSYPPGLAKNIQYF. In DNA form, the CDR3 reads TGTGCCAGCAGTTACCCCCCAGGACTAGCCAAAAACATTCAGTACTTC.

The genes are TRBV5-1 and TRBJ2-4; tentative D call: TRBD2 (5 bases). The CDR3 contains 13 residues. V lost 5 bases, J lost 8 bases, and 14 bases lay in between. Germline loops: CDR1 SGHRS, CDR2 YFSETQ. The CDR3 sequence is CASRPRDRDIQYF. The CDR3, as DNA: TGCGCCAGCAGGCCTCGGGATAGGGACATTCAGTACTTC.

This chain links TRBV10-2 with TRBJ1-5; unclear D gene. Trimming removed 6 bases at V and 2 bases at J, with 11 bases between. Germline CDR1 WSHSY, CDR2 SAAADI. The CDR3 contains 14 residues. CDR3 nucleotide sequence: TGCGCCAGCAGGCGGGCCTCCGGCAATCAGCCCCAGCATTTT. Residues: CASRRASGNQPQHF.

J is TRBJ2-2 and V is TRBV5-1; D perhaps matches TRBD1 (6 bases). Trimming removed 5 bases from V and 6 bases from J, with 17 bases in between. Germline-derived CDR1 and CDR2 are SGHRS and YFSETQ. The CDR3 covers 15 residues. The CDR3 reads CASSQDTGLSGELFF. The CDR3 DNA sequence: TGCGCCAGCAGTCAGGACACAGGGCTCTCCGGGGAGCTGTTTTTT.

This clonotype was observed a handful of times. The chain uses TRBV6-1 and TRBJ1-4; D gene unclear. The CDR3 sequence is 13 residues long. V was cut by 10 bases and J by 0 bases, with 9 bases left in between. Germline V gives CDR1 MNHNS, CDR2 SASEGT. CDR3 region: CATRLSTNEKLFF. In nucleotides, the CDR3 is TGTGCCACTCGACTTTCAACTAATGAAAAACTGTTTTTT.

This clonotype showed up many times. V and J are TRBV7-3 and TRBJ1-6; 7 positions match TRBD1. CDR1 and CDR2 (germline): SGHTA, FQGTGA. This CDR3 contains 16 residues. Trimming cost V 5 bases and J 14 bases; bases outside gene matches: 18. CDR3 coding DNA: TGTGCCAGCAGCCCGAAAGTGGGACAGACAAGATTGTCCCTCCACTTT. Its translation: CASSPKVGQTRLSLHF.

This clonotype was seen a few times. The gene calls are TRBV3-1 and TRBJ1-6; no reliable D call. The CDR3 covers 16 residues. Germline V lookup: CDR1 LGHDT, CDR2 YNNKEL (reference sequence). Trimming removed 0 bases from V and 10 bases from J, with 16 bases in between. The CDR3 here is CASSQESGRPPSPLHF. The CDR3 bases are TGTGCCAGCAGCCAAGAGAGTGGCAGGCCACCGTCACCCCTCCACTTT.

This clonotype was picked up many times. The chain recombines TRBV2 with TRBJ1-1, with D possibly being TRBD1 (6 bases). The CDR3 is made up of 14 amino acids. Germline V gene sequence: CDR1 SNHLY, CDR2 FYNNEI. V lost 7 bases, J lost 2 bases, and 14 bases lay in between. CDR3 residues: CASKSGQINTEAFF. CDR3 nucleotides: TGTGCCAGCAAGAGCGGACAGATAAACACTGAAGCTTTCTTT.

This clonotype was observed at least ten times. The chain joins TRBV7-3 to TRBJ2-3; D uncertain. The CDR3 runs to 16 residues. The ends were cut back, 1 base at V and 1 base at J, with 12 bases in the middle. Germline CDR1 reads SGHTA; CDR2 reads FQGTGA. CDR3 in amino acids: CASSLRPTIGTDTQYF. DNA of the CDR3: TGTGCCAGCAGCTTAAGGCCTACGATCGGCACAGATACGCAGTATTTT. Complete variable domain (other parts from reference TRBV7-3 and TRBJ2-3): GAGVSQTPSNKVTEKGKYVELRCDPISGHTALYWYRQSLGQGPEFLIYFQGTGAADDSGLPNDRFFAVRPEGSVSTLKIQRTERGDSAVYLCASSLRPTIGTDTQYFGPGTRLTVL.

This clonotype was seen more than once but under ten times. V gene TRBV18 combines with J gene TRBJ1-3; D unclear. CDR3 size: 13 residues. Trimming cost V 2 bases and J 6 bases, with 8 bases left between them. Germline assignment: CDR1 KGHSH and CDR2 LQKENI. CDR3 DNA: TGTGCCAGCTCACCAAACGAAGAAAACACCATATATTTT. Protein: CASSPNEENTIYF.

This clonotype was recorded at least ten times. This chain joins TRBV3-1 and TRBJ2-7; 9 nucleotides line up with TRBD1. The trim removed 4 bases at V and 7 bases at J, leaving 2 bases unmatched. The CDR3 extends over 12 amino acids. Germline CDR1 and CDR2: LGHDT and YNNKEL (reference sequence). This CDR3 is CASSRQGEEQYF. The CDR3 DNA follows: TGTGCCAGCAGCCGACAGGGGGAGGAGCAGTACTTC.

The sample holds many counts of this clonotype. This chain uses TRBV20-1 with TRBJ2-5, with TRBD2 as a possible D gene (6 bases). Germline V gene lookup returns CDR1 DFQATT and CDR2 SNEGSKA (reference sequence). The CDR3 is made up of 14 amino acids. Trimming removed 2 bases at V and 13 bases at J, with 23 bases between. CDR3 DNA sequence: TGCAGTGCTAGACCCCCGATTGCGGGATCCCGATCGTACTTC. The encoded protein is CSARPPIAGSRSYF.

This clonotype occurred a few times. The DNA of the CDR3 is TGTGCCAGCAGTTTAAGATTGGCGGACTATGGCTACACCTTC. Encoded protein: CASSLRLADYGYTF. This chain links TRBV12-3 or TRBV12-4 with TRBJ1-2; no definite D call. Between the trimmed V and J ends, which lost 2 bases and 3 bases, there was a span of 10 bases. The CDR3 is 14 residues long.